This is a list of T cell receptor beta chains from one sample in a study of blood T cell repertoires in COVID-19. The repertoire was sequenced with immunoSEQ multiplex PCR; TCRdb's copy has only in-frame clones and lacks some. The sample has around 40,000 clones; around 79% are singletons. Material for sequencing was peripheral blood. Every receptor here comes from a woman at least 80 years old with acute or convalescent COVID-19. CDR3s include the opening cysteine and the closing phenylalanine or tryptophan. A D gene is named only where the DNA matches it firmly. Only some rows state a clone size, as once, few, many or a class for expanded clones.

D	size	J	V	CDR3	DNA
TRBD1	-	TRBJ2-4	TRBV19	CASRRSGTGVNIQYF	TGTGCCAGTAGAAGGTCCGGGACAGGTGTAAACATTCAGTACTTC
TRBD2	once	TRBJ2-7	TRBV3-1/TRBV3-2	CASSQAGVSEQYF	TGTGCCAGCAGCCAGGCGGGAGTAAGCGAGCAGTACTTC
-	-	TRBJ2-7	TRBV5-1	CASSITSGDYEQYF	TGCGCCAGCAGCATCACTTCAGGGGACTACGAGCAGTACTTC
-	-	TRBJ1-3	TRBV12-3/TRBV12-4	CASSFQGNTIYF	TGTGCCAGCAGTTTCCAAGGAAACACCATATATTTT
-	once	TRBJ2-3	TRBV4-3	CASSQEGLTDTQYF	TGCGCCAGTAGCCAAGAGGGGCTCACAGATACGCAGTATTTT
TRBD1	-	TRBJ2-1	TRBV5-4	CASSIRLGTGGEEQFF	TGTGCCAGCAGCATTCGATTGGGGACAGGGGGCGAAGAGCAGTTCTTC
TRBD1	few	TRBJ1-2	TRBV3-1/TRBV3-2	CASSLNPTGEGYGYTF	TGTGCCAGCAGCCTTAACCCGACAGGGGAGGGCTATGGCTACACCTTC
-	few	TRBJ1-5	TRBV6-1	CASSGRTTISNQPQHF	TGTGCCAGCAGTGGAAGGACAACGATTAGCAATCAGCCCCAGCATTTT
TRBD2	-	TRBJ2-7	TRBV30	CAWSRGTSPYEQYF	TGTGCCTGGAGTCGGGGGACTAGCCCCTACGAGCAGTACTTC
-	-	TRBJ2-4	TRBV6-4	CAPAIRHKENIQYF	TGTGCCCCAGCAATTAGACACAAGGAAAACATTCAGTACTTC
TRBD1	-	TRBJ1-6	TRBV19	CASSPGQGYSPLHF	TGTGCCAGTAGTCCGGGACAGGGGTATTCACCCCTCCACTTT
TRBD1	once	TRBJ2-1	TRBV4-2	CATTDRGVYNEQFF	TGTGCCACCACGGACAGGGGTGTATACAATGAGCAGTTCTTC
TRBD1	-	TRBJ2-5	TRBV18	CASSPGQGRETQYF	TGTGCCAGCTCACCGGGACAGGGTCGGGAGACCCAGTACTTC
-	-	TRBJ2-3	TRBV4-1	CASNGLGTDTQYF	TGCGCCAGCAACGGACTGGGCACAGATACGCAGTATTTT
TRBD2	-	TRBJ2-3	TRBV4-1	CASSQDLGGSTDTQYF	TGCGCCAGCAGCCAAGATCTGGGGGGGAGCACAGATACGCAGTATTTT
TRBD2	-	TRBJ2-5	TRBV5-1	CASSLAIAGGEETQYF	TGCGCCAGCAGCTTGGCCATAGCGGGAGGGGAAGAGACCCAGTACTTC
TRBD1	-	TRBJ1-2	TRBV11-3	CASSTSQGVGYTF	TGTGCCAGCAGCACATCCCAGGGGGTCGGCTACACCTTC
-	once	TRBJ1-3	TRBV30	CAWSPGSSGNTIYF	TGTGCCTGGAGCCCCGGGAGCTCTGGAAACACCATATATTTT
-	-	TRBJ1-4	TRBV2	CASSPGWEGNEKLFF	TGTGCCAGCAGCCCTGGGTGGGAGGGTAATGAAAAACTGTTTTTT
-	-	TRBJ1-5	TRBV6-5	CASSYAGDQPQHF	TGTGCCAGCAGTTACGCGGGAGATCAGCCCCAGCATTTT
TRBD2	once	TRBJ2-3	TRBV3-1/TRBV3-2	CASSPRGGRTSGTQYF	TGTGCCAGCAGCCCGCGTGGCGGGAGGACTTCCGGGACGCAGTATTTT
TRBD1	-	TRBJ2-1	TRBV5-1	CASSFGTGLNEQFF	TGCGCCAGCAGCTTCGGGACAGGGCTTAATGAGCAGTTCTTC
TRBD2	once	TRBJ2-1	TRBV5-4	CASSTLGLAGAYNEQFF	TGTGCCAGCAGCACCCTCGGACTAGCGGGAGCCTACAATGAGCAGTTCTTC
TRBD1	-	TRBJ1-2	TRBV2	CASSAGQGAYGYTF	TGTGCCAGCTCTGCAGGACAGGGGGCCTATGGCTACACCTTC
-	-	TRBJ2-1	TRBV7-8	CASSVTGTLPSLSSYNEQFF	TGTGCCAGCAGCGTGACCGGGACTTTACCAAGCCTAAGCTCCTACAATGAGCAGTTCTTC
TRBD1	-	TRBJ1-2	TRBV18	CASSRAQGAEGYTF	TGTGCCAGCTCACGGGCACAGGGGGCGGAGGGCTACACCTTC
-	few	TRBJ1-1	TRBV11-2	CASSFQVGAEAFF	TGTGCCAGCAGCTTTCAGGTTGGTGCTGAAGCTTTCTTT
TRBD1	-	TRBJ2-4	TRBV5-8	CASLITGGANIQYF	TGTGCCAGCCTCATCACAGGGGGCGCAAACATTCAGTACTTC
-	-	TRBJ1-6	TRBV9	CASSTGTTNSPLHF	TGTGCCAGCAGTACCGGGACAACTAATTCACCCCTCCACTTT
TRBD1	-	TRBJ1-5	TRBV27	CASKPFGQGGGSNQPQHF	TGTGCCAGCAAACCCTTCGGACAGGGCGGAGGAAGCAATCAGCCCCAGCATTTT
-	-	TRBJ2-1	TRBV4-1	CASSLPRLVRSYNEQFF	TGCGCCAGCAGCCTTCCGAGACTAGTTCGGTCCTACAATGAGCAGTTCTTC
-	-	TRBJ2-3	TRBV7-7	CASSTGSSTDTQYF	TGTGCCAGCAGCACGGGTAGTAGCACAGATACGCAGTATTTT
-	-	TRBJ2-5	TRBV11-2	CASRLEEIFETQYF	TGTGCCAGCAGGCTAGAGGAAATTTTCGAGACCCAGTACTTC
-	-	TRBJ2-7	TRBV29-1	CSVVNSYEQYF	TGCAGCGTTGTAAACTCCTACGAGCAGTACTTC
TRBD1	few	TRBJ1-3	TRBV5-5	CASSFGTGSSGNTIYF	TGTGCCAGCAGCTTCGGGACAGGGAGCTCTGGAAACACCATATATTTT
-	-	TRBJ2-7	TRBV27	CASSPQGGQYEQYF	TGTGCCAGCAGCCCACAGGGCGGGCAATACGAGCAGTACTTC
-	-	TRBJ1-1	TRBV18	CASSPPRAVRREAFF	TGTGCCAGCTCACCCCCGAGGGCAGTTCGCCGCGAAGCTTTCTTT
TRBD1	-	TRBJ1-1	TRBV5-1	CASSLDSNRGVEAFF	TGCGCCAGCAGCTTGGATTCTAACAGGGGAGTTGAAGCTTTCTTT
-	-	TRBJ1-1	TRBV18	CASSQGRGNTEAFF	TGTGCCAGCTCCCAGGGGAGGGGGAACACTGAAGCTTTCTTT
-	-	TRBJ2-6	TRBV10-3	CATREGASPSGANVLTF	TGTGCCACCCGAGAAGGAGCGAGTCCCTCTGGGGCCAACGTCCTGACTTTC